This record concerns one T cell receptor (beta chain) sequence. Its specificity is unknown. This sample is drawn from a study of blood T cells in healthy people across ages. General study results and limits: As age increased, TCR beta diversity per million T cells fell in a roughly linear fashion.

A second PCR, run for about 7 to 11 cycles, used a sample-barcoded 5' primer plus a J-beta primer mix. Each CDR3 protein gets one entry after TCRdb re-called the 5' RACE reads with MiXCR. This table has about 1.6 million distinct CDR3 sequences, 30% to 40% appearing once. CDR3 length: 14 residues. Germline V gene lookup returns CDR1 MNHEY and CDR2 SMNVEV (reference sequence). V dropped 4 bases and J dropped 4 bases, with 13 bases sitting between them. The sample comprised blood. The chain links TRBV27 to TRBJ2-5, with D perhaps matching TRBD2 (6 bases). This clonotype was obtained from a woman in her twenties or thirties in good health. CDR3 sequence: CASSSRDGRETQYF. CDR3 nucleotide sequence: TGTGCCAGCAGTTCTCGGGACGGGAGAGAGACCCAGTACTTC.